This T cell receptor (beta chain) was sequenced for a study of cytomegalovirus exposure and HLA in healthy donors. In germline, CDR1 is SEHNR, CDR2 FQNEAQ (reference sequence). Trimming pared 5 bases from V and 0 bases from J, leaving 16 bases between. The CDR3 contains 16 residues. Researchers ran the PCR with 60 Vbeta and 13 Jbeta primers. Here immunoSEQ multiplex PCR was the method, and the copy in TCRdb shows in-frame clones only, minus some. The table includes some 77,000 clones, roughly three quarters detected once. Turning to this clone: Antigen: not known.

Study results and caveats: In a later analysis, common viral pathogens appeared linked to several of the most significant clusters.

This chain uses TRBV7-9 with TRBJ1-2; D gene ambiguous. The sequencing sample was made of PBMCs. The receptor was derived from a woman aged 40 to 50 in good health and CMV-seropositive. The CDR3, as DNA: TGTGCCAGCAGCCTTCCAGTCCCAGATTCTAACTATGGCTACACCTTC. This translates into CASSLPVPDSNYGYTF.